This TCR beta chain was captured in a study of T cell repertoires in cytomegalovirus infection. Study-wide context: Both recently identified HLA-C-restricted and well-studied HLA-B-restricted CMV epitopes were used in the study. Through public TCR beta signatures, both CMV infection and matching HLA type were indicated. Whole-study results and caveats: In two of eight donors, the top clonotype was HLA-C-restricted CMV-specific.

Each CDR3 protein gets one entry after TCRdb re-called the reads with MiXCR. The data show about 85,000 distinct CDR3 sequences, with 45% to 50% seen just once and roughly 93% held by the top ten. A remark on this clonotype: Its specificity is not known.

Sequencing used CD8+ T cells from cultured PBMCs, obtained from culture after CMV antigen stimulation. This clonotype was obtained from a human donor in good health (CMV status not recorded). Some clones in this sample may be carry-over from other donors' samples.

In nucleotides, the CDR3 is TGTGCCAGCAGCTCCAGCAGGATGGGGCAGGGCTCCTACGAGCAGTACTTC. The encoded protein is CASSSSRMGQGSYEQYF. This sequence joins TRBV7-9 and TRBJ2-7; D may be TRBD1 (5 bases). This CDR3 region has 17 residues. Germline values: CDR1 SEHNR, CDR2 FQNEAQ (reference sequence). The germline V and J ends were trimmed by 4 bases and 0 bases, with 19 bases remaining between them. Full variable domain (remainder filled in from reference TRBV7-9 and TRBJ2-7): DTGVSQNPRHKITKRGQNVTFRCDPISEHNRLYWYRQTLGQGPEFLTYFQNEAQLEKSRLLSDRFSAERPKGSFSTLEIQRTEQGDSAMYLCASSSSRMGQGSYEQYFGPGTRLTVT.